This entry is about one T cell receptor beta chain. This clone appeared a single time. The target of this receptor is not known. There are no base qualities to consult, and no much larger clone falls within one base. These data originate in a study of T cell repertoires in ileal Crohn's disease (dated by TCRdb to between 2017 and 2020). In terms of the full investigation: The median duration of disease was 7.5 to 9.5 years, and at the time of surgery roughly 38% of patients were active smokers. Every patient underwent surgery because of a complication, which was stricturing disease in about 60% and penetrating disease in roughly 39%. Postoperative therapy was given to about half of the patients, with thiopurines administered to 11 patients and anti-TNF agents administered to 18 patients. Biopsies taken from the inflamed portion of the ileum in the surgical resection specimen were designated as M0 samples. For commercial TCRB immunosequencing, approximately 460 nanograms of biopsy DNA were submitted for each sample. The TCR repertoire was analysed in approximately 61 patients with Crohn's disease drawn from a prospective multicentre cohort. The study was conducted in parallel with a multicentre cohort that was designed to identify predictors of early endoscopic recurrence following ileocolonic resection. Endoscopic postoperative recurrence was defined by a Rutgeerts score above i0. A total of around 170 mucosal samples from some 50 patients were sequenced, collected from several sites on the surgical specimen as well as at postoperative endoscopy. Overall results and qualifications from the work: Only a subgroup of patients, of unstated size, had their mucosal CD4 and CD8 T cells sorted and sequenced. Patients who were active smokers at surgery had a significantly higher proportion of clonal expansions than non-smokers (around 24% vs 18%, p=0.02). Compared with CD4 T cells, sorted CD8 T cells contained more high-frequency clones, which suggests that the mucosal expansions were mostly CD8. Higher percentages of high-frequency clones at the time of surgery were linked to endoscopic recurrence, and every patient with clonality above 26.8% (18/57) had recurrence.

Read against the paper, the sample's time point label means: inflamed ileum from the surgical specimen. Eligible patients were adults with ileal or ileocolonic Crohn's disease who had an indication for ileocolonic resection. Before DNA extraction, whole ileal mucosal biopsies were kept frozen at -80 degrees C. Genomic DNA was extracted from frozen whole biopsies with a TRizol-based method and quantified on a NanoDrop 2000 spectrophotometer. The library came from the immunoSEQ multiplex PCR assay. Adaptive Biotechnology amplified the CDR3 regions from genomic DNA with a two-step multiplex PCR designed to control amplification bias. Primers covering every V and J gene segment were used in the first PCR, while barcodes and Illumina adapters were added in the second PCR. An Illumina instrument was used to sequence the CDR3 libraries. Per the original workflow: Analysis combined the vendor-provided pipelines with custom analysis of raw data in R/Bioconductor under R version 3.3.0. Clonality, ranging from 0 to 1, was calculated as the inverse of the normalised Shannon entropy of all productive clones. The repertoire share taken up by the top 100 clones defined high-frequency clones, and only clones that passed a 95% confidence test were kept. Overlap between samples was measured with the Morisita-Horn index, while repertoire diversity was measured with the Simpson index. TCRdb provides this immuneACCESS table in a form limited to in-frame rearrangements. Some clones are lacking; in checked studies, under half of them reflect an unresolved V gene, and why the rest are absent is not known. That table gives V, J and clone size, and the DNA gave D and trimming. The sample table shows 4,500 to 7,000 clones, and 80% are seen once. Roughly 40% of the sample belongs to the ten largest clones.

Input material: ileal tissue. This receptor was obtained from an adult with Crohn's disease.

The encoded CDR3 is CASSSYNEQFF. The DNA is as follows: TGTGCCAGCAGCTCTTACAATGAGCAGTTCTTC. The chain is encoded by TRBV5-6 joined to TRBJ2-1; the D gene identity is not certain. V and J are truncated by 3 bases and 4 bases respectively, leaving an intervening sequence of 2 bases. Looking up the germline V gene yields CDR1 SGHDT and CDR2 YYEEEE. From the cysteine through the phenylalanine, the CDR3 covers 11 amino acids. The entry retains the CDR3 DNA only, 33 bases that are in frame from base 1.